This entry concerns a single T cell receptor (beta chain). There is no known antigen for this receptor. Base qualities are not recorded, but no much larger clone differs from it by a single base. This sample was taken from a study of naive and memory T cell subsets listed by TCRdb under 2017. Regarding the complete study: The study applied an open-source, UMI-based TCR alpha and beta sequencing pipeline to sorted naive and memory peripheral blood T cell subsets. RNA was DNase-treated and reverse transcribed with TCR constant-region primers, mostly using SuperScript III. The results of the functional CMV T cell responses matched the IgG serology results in every case. What the authors observed across the whole study: No ground truth was available to validate the repertoire findings for the naive and memory subsets. A power law was followed by TCR abundance, with an exponent that differed between naive and memory subsets but was consistent across the three individuals. A clonotype was defined as a single alpha or beta chain sequence rather than as a paired alpha/beta receptor. RNA-based TCR counts may be influenced by expression changes linked to T cell activation and differentiation. A few larger clonotypes were found in naive repertoires, especially CD8, and these larger clonotypes were possibly memory cells re-expressing CD45RA. In both CD4 and CD8 cells, going from naive through CM, EM and EMRA, the Gini index went up while Shannon and inverse Simpson diversity went down. Once error correction was done, more than 85% of naive TCR sequences showed up just once, which made the naive abundance distributions much steeper than those of the memory subsets.

Clipping removes 3 bases from V and 5 bases from J, with 5 as the unmatched junction base count. Reading the germline V gene (reference sequence) gives CDR1 MNHEY and CDR2 SMNVEV. The CDR3 holds 15 amino acids from the cysteine to the phenylalanine. The retained sequence is limited to the CDR3, 45 bases, with the frame set at the first base. Libraries were prepared through UMI-ligation and nested PCR. An equimolar mix of two oligonucleotides covering both TRBC1 and TRBC2 was used as the beta constant-region primer. Four rounds of PCR, combining the SP2 primer with nested alpha and beta constant-region primers, were used to amplify the ligated cDNA. A single-stranded oligonucleotide bearing the SP2 primer plus a 12-nucleotide UMI was ligated onto the 3' end of the cDNA by T4 RNA ligase 1. Incubation of the ligation reaction lasted roughly 18-25 hours at 16 degrees C. PCR2 was typically run as a SYBR Green qPCR and stopped at a predetermined threshold to prevent over-amplification. Every purification after the first one was done using Agencourt AMPure XP magnetic beads. Library amounts were measured by Qubit and library quality was assessed on a TapeStation, where the main peak was expected at around 650 bp. Sequencing of the pooled libraries was done on an Illumina MiSeq using v2 2x251 paired-end kits, which typically yielded roughly 0.95-2.3 million reads per sample. Libraries were pooled at 4 nM per sample, and about 4.5-7% PhiX was added to improve cluster recognition. As for the original processing: Decombinator assigned V and J genes to Demultiplexor-processed FASTQ reads by tag matching, allowing a single base-pair mismatch. Collapsinator relied on UMIs to fix sequencing errors as well as frequency errors caused by PCR heterogeneity. CDR3Translator translated TCRs and extracted CDR3s from the conserved cysteine to the FGXG phenylalanine, flagging non-productive sequences. Gini, Shannon entropy and inverse Simpson indices were calculated on repertoires subsampled to equal numbers of UMI-defined TCRs. Clonotype abundance distributions were fitted to a power law by maximum likelihood within the linear range. On one naive CD8 sample, the pipeline and MIGEC gave similar UMI counts, unique TCR numbers and clonal distributions. In one analysis, naive TCRs that were also found in any memory subset of the same donor were excluded from the naive repertoire. A set of roughly 6,600 CMV-associated CDR3 sequences, compiled from VDJdb and a published dataset, was used to search the repertoires. TCRdb redid the processing of the public reads, applying fastp at Q25 and MiXCR, and retained in-frame beta chains. Identical CDR3 proteins give one entry, which carries the most common genes and DNA. The V and J calls here are based on TCRdb, not the publication. For this sample the table gives over 110,000 distinct CDR3 sequences, of which 15% to 25% were detected only once. Clones ranked in the top ten supply around 0.63% of the sample.

From the second PCR step on, the TCR alpha and beta chain libraries were amplified in separate reactions. To determine each donor's CMV status, fresh PBMCs were stimulated overnight with CMV viral lysate, and IFNgamma production from CD4+ T cells was then assessed. Miltenyi beads were used first to positively select CD4 T cells, and CD8 T cells were then positively selected from the CD4-negative fraction. After staining for CD3, CD4, CD8, CD45RA, CD27 and a live/dead dye, cells were sorted on a BD Aria II into four subsets based on CD45RA and CD27. A few healthy volunteers provided blood, and each donor's sample was split into CD4 and CD8 T cells and then further divided into four differentiation subsets. About 110 ml of peripheral blood was taken from each donor, and PBMC were separated by density-gradient centrifugation on Ficoll-Paque PLUS. Sorted cells were lysed in RLT buffer, and RNA was extracted with a Qiagen RNeasy kit and stored at -80°C.

The rearrangement joined TRBV27 to TRBJ2-5; 11 bases in the junction line up with TRBD2. The sample was naive CD8+ T cells from blood. The cell subset or site label here, explained by the study, means: naive T cells, CD45RA high CD27+. The sequence derives from a human donor in good health. The CDR3 reads CASSLTSGMGETQYF. Read as DNA, the sequence is TGTGCCAGCAGTTTGACTAGCGGGATGGGGGAGACCCAGTACTTC.